The TCR beta chain described here comes from a study of blood T cells in healthy people across ages. About this clonotype itself: No antigen is known for it.

This CDR3 is 15 amino acids long. CDR1 and CDR2 from the germline V gene are MNHEY and SVGEGT. Investigators took roughly 9.5 milliliters of peripheral blood from every donor. The extraction recovered at least 5.5 micrograms of total RNA per sample. General study results and limits: Without sorted subsets, naive and antigen-experienced compartments could not be conclusively compared.

Through a sample-barcoded 5' primer and a J-beta primer mix, a second PCR was run for roughly 7 to 12 cycles. Every cDNA molecule carried a tag from a template-switch adaptor bearing 12 random nucleotides. Each CDR3 protein gets one entry after TCRdb re-called the 5' RACE reads with MiXCR. The data show some 290,000 distinct CDR3 sequences, around 29% seen once. This sequence was found in a woman in her 70s in good health. The chain employs TRBV6-2 or TRBV6-3 and TRBJ2-7; D unresolved. The J call may be faulty, since TRBJ2-5 better matches the DNA end. Material for sequencing was blood. This CDR3 is CASSYVGPVEETQYF. The DNA for the CDR3 is TGTGCCAGCAGTTACGTAGGGCCGGTGGAAGAGACCCAGTACTTC.